Shown below are 26 T cell receptor beta chains from a single sample sequenced in a study of cytomegalovirus exposure and HLA in healthy donors. The PCR made use of 60 Vbeta and 13 Jbeta primers. The table came from immunoSEQ multiplex PCR; TCRdb's copy has only in-frame clones and leaves some out. In the table there are some 190,000 clones, 70% to 90% of which are singletons. The sample was PBMCs. The source is a woman in her twenties or thirties in good health and CMV-seronegative.

This chain uses TRBV10-3 with TRBJ2-3, with D possibly TRBD2 on 6 matching bases. Per germline, CDR1 ENHRY and CDR2 SYGVKD. The CDR3 is 14 residues long. The germline V and J ends were trimmed by 8 bases and 1 base, with 13 bases remaining between them. The CDR3 nucleotides are TGTGCCATCGGGCTACGGGAGCGCACAGATACGCAGTATTTT. Translated: CAIGLRERTDTQYF.

The chain recombines TRBV2 with TRBJ1-2, with D maybe TRBD1 (6 bases). The length of the CDR3 is 13 residues. The V gene lost 4 bases and the J gene lost 3 bases, with 9 bases spanning the gap. Germline loops: CDR1 SNHLY, CDR2 FYNNEI. The CDR3 is CASSVRQDYGYTF. The DNA for the CDR3 is TGTGCCAGCAGTGTGAGACAGGACTATGGCTACACCTTC.

The V call is TRBV4-1, the J call TRBJ2-1, with TRBD2 matching over 11 bases. The CDR3 consists of 15 residues. CDR1 MGHRA and CDR2 YSYEKL come from the germline V gene. J lost 10 bases, V lost 1 base, and 6 bases had no gene match. Here the CDR3 reads CASSQVAGGPGEQFF. The CDR3 region has the DNA TGCGCCAGCAGCCAAGTAGCGGGAGGGCCAGGGGAGCAGTTCTTC.

The gene calls are TRBV6-6 and TRBJ2-7; maybe TRBD1 (6 bases). Trimming took 9 bases from V and 6 from J, leaving 15 bases between them. Germline values: CDR1 MNHNY, CDR2 SVGAGI (reference sequence). The CDR3 contains 12 residues. CDR3 in DNA: TGTGCCAGTACGACAGGTTTCGGCGAGCAGTACTTC. It translates to CASTTGFGEQYF.

The gene calls are TRBV4-1 and TRBJ2-5; no firm D call. Germline V lookup: CDR1 MGHRA, CDR2 YSYEKL. Trimming pared 1 base from V and 1 base from J, leaving 7 bases between. This CDR3 has 14 amino acids. CDR3 residues: CASSQGWAQETQYF. CDR3 nucleotide sequence: TGCGCCAGCAGCCAAGGGTGGGCCCAAGAGACCCAGTACTTC.

The sample holds a few counts of this clone. The chain has TRBV19 and TRBJ2-1, with TRBD2 identical over 10 bases. This CDR3 region has 15 residues. CDR1 is LNHDA, CDR2 SQIVND, per germline (reference sequence). The V and J ends lost 4 bases and 6 bases, in that order; junction bases with no gene match: 6. The CDR3 spells CASSTTSGPLNEQFF. The CDR3 DNA reads TGTGCCAGTAGTACGACTAGCGGGCCGCTCAATGAGCAGTTCTTC.

J is TRBJ2-1 and V is TRBV2; 12 nucleotides agree with TRBD2. The V gene's germline CDR1 is SNHLY and CDR2 FYNNEI. V lost 5 bases to trimming and J lost 6 bases; unmatched junction nucleotides: 5. The CDR3 has 15 amino acids. The CDR3 nucleotides read TGTGCCAGCAGTACGACTAGCGGGAGTGGCAATGAGCAGTTCTTC. Protein: CASSTTSGSGNEQFF.

This clone turned up a few times. The genes are TRBV15 and TRBJ2-1; 9 nucleotides line up with TRBD2. V shed 6 bases and J 5 bases; nucleotides not matched to a gene: 2. Germline V gives CDR1 LNHNV, CDR2 YYDKDF (reference sequence). CDR3 length: 13 amino acids. The DNA for the CDR3 is TGTGCCACCAGGATAGCGGGGGACAATGAGCAGTTCTTC. Its protein product is CATRIAGDNEQFF.

This chain uses TRBV28 with TRBJ1-1, with TRBD1 matching 10 bases. The CDR3 covers 19 residues. Germline loops: CDR1 MDHEN, CDR2 SYDVKM. Trimming at V came to 5 bases and at J to 3 bases, leaving 18 bases not matched to a gene. The CDR3 bases are TGTGCCAGCAGTCCTCTAACGACAGGGGGCGAAGATTGGCACACTGAAGCTTTCTTT. It is translated as CASSPLTTGGEDWHTEAFF. Full variable domain (outside the CDR3, taken from reference TRBV28 and TRBJ1-1): DVKVTQSSRYLVKRTGEKVFLECVQDMDHENMFWYRQDPGLGLRLIYFSYDVKMKEKGDIPEGYSVSREKKERFSLILESASTNQTSMYLCASSPLTTGGEDWHTEAFFGQGTRLTVV.

The chain links TRBV5-1 to TRBJ1-1, with TRBD1 matching over 11 bases. The J segment lost 5 bases and the V segment lost 4 bases, leaving 10 bases of the junction unmatched. Germline lookup yields CDR1 SGHRS and CDR2 YFSETQ. This CDR3 is built from 16 residues. CDR3 bases: TGCGCCAGCAGCCCGGGACAGGGGGGCCCATGGACTGAAGCTTTCTTT. It encodes CASSPGQGGPWTEAFF.

Turning to this clone: One end of the junction varies from germline; a read error may be responsible. Other nucleotide sequences in the sample specify the same CDR3. The chain carries TRBV19 and TRBJ1-1; TRBD1 aligns across 7 bases. The CDR3 totals 12 residues. Germline V gene data show CDR1 as LNHDA and CDR2 as SQIVND (reference sequence). This CDR3 is CASSVLQGEAFF. The CDR3 bases are TGCGCCAGTAGTGTACTACAGGGGGAAGCTTTCTTT.

The chain combines TRBV7-9 with TRBJ2-5; TRBD1 matches 7 bases. Trimming at V came to 3 bases and at J to 0 bases, leaving 1 base not matched to a gene. The CDR3 is 14 amino acids. In germline, CDR1 is SEHNR, CDR2 FQNEAQ (reference sequence). CDR3 sequence reads: CASSLDRNQETQYF. The CDR3 nucleotides read TGTGCCAGCAGCTTGGACAGGAACCAAGAGACCCAGTACTTC.

This sequence joins TRBV4-2 and TRBJ2-3; 9 nucleotides line up with TRBD2. This CDR3 is 17 amino acids long. CDR1 and CDR2 from the germline V gene are LGHNA and YNFKEQ. V lost 1 base, J lost 0 bases, and 5 bases stayed unmatched. For the CDR3, the DNA is TGTGCCAGCAGCCAAGGAACTAGCGGGCCTAGCACAGATACGCAGTATTTT. Translating it yields CASSQGTSGPSTDTQYF.

This clone was detected once. The J gene is TRBJ1-1, the V gene TRBV7-6, with D unclear. V was pared by 2 bases and J by 1 base, with 5 bases between. The CDR3 length is 13 residues. The germline CDR1 and CDR2 sequences are SGHVS and FNYEAQ. CDR3 sequence reads: CASSLRGNTEAFF. Written as DNA, the CDR3 is TGTGCCAGCAGCTTACGGGGGAACACTGAAGCTTTCTTT.

This rearrangement joins TRBV10-3 to TRBJ1-1; TRBD1 matches at 9 bases. This CDR3 region has 14 residues. V was pared by 4 bases and J by 6 bases, with 6 bases of the junction left unmatched. Germline-derived CDR1 and CDR2 are ENHRY and SYGVKD. This CDR3 reads CAISGPGQGSEAFF. The CDR3, as DNA: TGTGCCATCAGTGGACCGGGACAGGGATCTGAAGCTTTCTTT.

The chain combines TRBV6-5 with TRBJ2-7, with TRBD2 identical over 9 bases. The CDR3 length is 15 residues. V lost 6 bases, J lost 4 bases, and 10 bases stayed unmatched. Germline V gene lookup returns CDR1 MNHEY and CDR2 SVGAGI. CDR3 DNA: TGTGCCAGCAGGGGACCCGGACTAGCGAGGTACGAGCAGTACTTC. Its protein product is CASRGPGLARYEQYF.

The V and J genes are TRBV6-1 and TRBJ1-5; D is undetermined. CDR1 is MNHNS, CDR2 SASEGT, per germline. The CDR3 length is 12 residues. V lost 6 bases and J lost 4, with 7 bases in between. Written as DNA, the CDR3 is TGTGCCAGCAGCTCCCCTAATCAGCCCCAGCATTTT. It yields the protein CASSSPNQPQHF.

J is TRBJ2-2 and V is TRBV13; tentative D call: TRBD2 (5 bases). Between the trimmed V and J ends, which lost 5 bases and 4 bases, there was a span of 14 bases. Germline V lookup: CDR1 PRHDT, CDR2 FYEKMQ (reference sequence). This CDR3 has 15 residues. CDR3 sequence (DNA): TGTGCCAGCAGCGCCGGCCGGGAAAGCACCGGGGAGCTGTTTTTT. Translated, it gives CASSAGRESTGELFF.

The genes are TRBV7-9 and TRBJ1-1, with 7 bases that match TRBD1. J gave up 6 bases and V 6 bases, and 10 bases lay outside the gene matches. The CDR3 has 14 amino acids. Germline-derived CDR1 and CDR2 are SEHNR and FQNEAQ (reference sequence). CDR3 sequence reads: CASRSDRQDAEAFF. The DNA of the CDR3 is TGTGCCAGCAGGTCGGACAGGCAGGACGCTGAAGCTTTCTTT. Full variable domain (missing parts from reference TRBV7-9 and TRBJ1-1): DTGVSQNPRHKITKRGQNVTFRCDPISEHNRLYWYRQTLGQGPEFLTYFQNEAQLEKSRLLSDRFSAERPKGSFSTLEIQRTEQGDSAMYLCASRSDRQDAEAFFGQGTRLTVV.

The V call is TRBV15, the J call TRBJ2-1, with D possibly matching TRBD2 (5 bases). Trimming stripped 0 bases from V and 9 bases from J, with 18 bases between. This CDR3 contains 16 residues. The germline V gene has CDR1 LNHNV and CDR2 YYDKDF (reference sequence). The CDR3 DNA sequence: TGTGCCACCAGCAGAGATGGTCGGGGAGTATTGGGTGAGCAGTTCTTC. This encodes CATSRDGRGVLGEQFF. Full variable domain (missing parts from reference TRBV15 and TRBJ2-1): DAMVIQNPRYQVTQFGKPVTLSCSQTLNHNVMYWYQQKSSQAPKLLFHYYDKDFNNEADTPDNFQSRRPNTSFCFLDIRSPGLGDTAMYLCATSRDGRGVLGEQFFGPGTRLTVL.

J is TRBJ2-1 and V is TRBV28; 7 bases agree with TRBD2. CDR1 and CDR2 from the germline V gene are MDHEN and SYDVKM. This CDR3 has 17 amino acids. V gave up 3 bases and J gave up 0 bases; unmatched junction bases: 8. The CDR3 region has the DNA TGTGCCAGCAGTTTGTTGACTAGCTTGAGCTCCTACAATGAGCAGTTCTTC. This translates into CASSLLTSLSSYNEQFF.

This clone was counted once. The CDR3 nucleotides read TGCGCCAGCAGCTTGAGACAGGGGGATGACACTGAAGCTTTCTTT. Protein: CASSLRQGDDTEAFF. The chain couples TRBV5-1 to TRBJ1-1; 9 bases map to TRBD1. After removal of 1 base from V and 3 bases from J, the junction contained 4 bases not matched to a gene. The CDR3 loop spans 15 amino acids. Germline CDR1 SGHRS, CDR2 YFSETQ.

In regard to this clone: Other DNA sequences from this sample encode an identical CDR3 as well. V gene TRBV30 combines with J gene TRBJ2-5; D gene uncertain. Germline V lookup: CDR1 GTSNPN, CDR2 SVGIG (reference sequence). V lost 0 bases, J lost 4 bases, and 6 bases lay in between. The CDR3 is 12 residues long. CDR3 coding DNA: TGTGCCTGGAGTGTCTCCTTAGAGACCCAGTACTTC. This translates into CAWSVSLETQYF.

The CDR3 bases are TGCGCCAGCAGCCCTGGCCGGGGGGTCTACGAGCAGTACTTC. Translating it yields CASSPGRGVYEQYF. The J gene is TRBJ2-7, the V gene TRBV5-1; 7 bases map to TRBD2. The germline CDR1 and CDR2 sequences are SGHRS and YFSETQ. The CDR3 extends over 14 amino acids. J lost 3 bases, V lost 4 bases, and 7 bases had no gene match.

This chain connects TRBV4-1 to TRBJ2-7; D remains unclear. V dropped 6 bases and J dropped 7 bases, with 19 bases sitting between them. CDR3 length: 14 amino acids. The germline V gene encodes CDR1 MGHRA and CDR2 YSYEKL. CDR3 sequence: CASRAVGGSSEQYF. The CDR3 DNA reads as TGCGCCAGCAGGGCAGTTGGTGGCTCTTCAGAGCAGTACTTC.

The chain employs TRBV13 and TRBJ2-5; 8 bases are shared with TRBD2. In germline, CDR1 is PRHDT, CDR2 FYEKMQ (reference sequence). This CDR3 comprises 14 residues. With V trimmed by 5 bases and J by 7 bases, 9 bases remained unmatched. The CDR3 DNA reads TGTGCCAGCAGCGCCACTAGCGGCGGAGGGACCCAGTACTTC. This codes for CASSATSGGGTQYF.